What follows are 19 T cell receptor beta chains derived from one specimen sequenced in a study. The sorted Tregs were CD4+CD25+CD127-/low cells. TCRdb independently ran MiXCR on the 5' RACE reads; one entry per CDR3 protein. The data show approximately 60,000 distinct CDR3 sequences, with less than 25% seen just once and 3.2% held by the top ten. The specimen was tumor-infiltrating Tregs sorted from the breast tumor. Receptor source: a female donor with breast cancer.

V and J are TRBV5-1 and TRBJ2-7; the match to TRBD1 covers 10 bases. The CDR3 is made up of 13 amino acids. Germline CDR1 and CDR2: SGHRS and YFSETQ. J gave up 2 bases and V 7 bases, and 3 bases lay outside the gene matches. The CDR3 nucleotides read TGCGCCAGCGGACAGGGGGGAACCTACGAGCAGTACTTC. The encoded protein is CASGQGGTYEQYF.

This clonotype was seen a few times. This chain uses TRBV2 with TRBJ1-2, with a weak D call TRBD1 (6 bases). Per the germline V gene, CDR1 is SNHLY and CDR2 is FYNNEI. This CDR3 region has 12 residues. Trimming shortened V by 6 bases and J by 8 bases, and 13 bases separated the two germline ends. This chain's CDR3 is CASSNRERGYTF. CDR3 in DNA: TGTGCCAGCAGCAACAGGGAAAGAGGCTACACCTTC.

This clonotype has just a few counts. This chain uses TRBV7-2 with TRBJ2-7; D unresolved. The V gene's germline CDR1 is SGHTA and CDR2 FQGNSA. This CDR3 contains 14 residues. Trimming shortened V by 5 bases and J by 1 base, and 12 bases separated the two germline ends. The CDR3 sequence is CASSTYLKSYEQYF. CDR3 DNA: TGTGCCAGCAGCACTTACCTAAAATCCTACGAGCAGTACTTC.

This clonotype appeared many times. The gene calls are TRBV29-1 and TRBJ2-3; 8 bases line up with TRBD2. CDR3 length: 14 amino acids. Trimming removed 5 bases from V and 3 bases from J; junction bases left unmatched: 7. Looked up from germline, CDR1 is SQVTM and CDR2 is ANQGSEA. The CDR3 sequence: CSVPLREGTDTQYF. In DNA, the CDR3 is TGCAGCGTTCCCCTACGGGAGGGGACAGATACGCAGTATTTT.

Worth noting for this clonotype: At one end the junction does not follow the germline gene, possibly because of a read error. The chain couples TRBV5-6 to TRBJ2-1; D remains unclear. The CDR3 has 13 residues. The germline CDR1 and CDR2 sequences are SGHDT and YYEEEE. The chain's CDR3 is CTSSSQHSNEQFF. CDR3 coding DNA: TGTACCAGCAGCTCGCAACATAGCAATGAGCAGTTCTTC.

V and J are TRBV20-1 and TRBJ2-7; the match to TRBD1 covers 7 bases. Per germline, CDR1 DFQATT and CDR2 SNEGSKA (reference sequence). CDR3 length equals 16 residues. V shed 2 bases, J shed 1 base, and the junction held 11 bases outside the gene matches. CDR3 coding DNA: TGCAGTGCTAGAATGCCTACAGGGGTGGGGTCCTACGAGCAGTACTTC. It specifies CSARMPTGVGSYEQYF.

The V and J genes are TRBV5-1 and TRBJ2-2, with 7 nucleotides matching TRBD1. CDR3 length equals 16 residues. The V gene's germline CDR1 is SGHRS and CDR2 YFSETQ. V trimming: 4 bases; J trimming: 4 bases; junction bases outside the gene matches: 10. Here the CDR3 DNA reads TGCGCCAGCAGCAGGGCCGGGACAGAAATCACCGGGGAGCTGTTTTTT. This encodes CASSRAGTEITGELFF.

In its sample, this clonotype was seen many times. The chain is built from TRBV6-6 and TRBJ1-1, with 9 positions matching TRBD1. Per germline, CDR1 MNHNY and CDR2 SVGAGI (reference sequence). The CDR3 covers 14 residues. Germline trimming cut 7 bases from V and 5 bases from J; bases unmatched to any gene: 8. In DNA, the CDR3 is TGTGCCAGCATTAACAGGGGGCTCGGGACTGAAGCTTTCTTT. Amino acids: CASINRGLGTEAFF.

This clonotype has a handful of counts. This chain connects TRBV12-3 or TRBV12-4 to TRBJ1-5; the D is unclear. The CDR3 extends over 14 amino acids. The ends were cut back, 5 bases at V and 2 bases at J, with 10 bases in the middle. CDR3 nucleotides: TGTGCCAGCAGTGTAAAACGGGGCAATCAGCCCCAGCATTTT. Residues: CASSVKRGNQPQHF.

This clonotype has a handful of counts. V gene TRBV6-1 combines with J gene TRBJ1-4; a weak D match, TRBD1 (5 bases). V lost 9 bases and J 4 bases, leaving 15 bases between the germline ends. The CDR3 runs 14 residues. Germline CDR1 is MNHNS and CDR2 is SASEGT. CDR3 bases: TGTGCCAGGTACAAGAGACAGAGTAATGAAAAACTGTTTTTT. Protein: CARYKRQSNEKLFF.

This clonotype was seen a handful of times. V and J are TRBV12-3 or TRBV12-4 and TRBJ1-1; D ambiguous. The germline V and J ends were trimmed by 5 bases and 0 bases, with 13 bases remaining between them. The CDR3 loop spans 15 amino acids. The CDR3 here is CASSLSFLMNTEAFF. As DNA, the CDR3 is TGTGCCAGCAGTCTGTCCTTCTTAATGAACACTGAAGCTTTCTTT.

The chain has TRBV6-1 and TRBJ1-2; D call uncertain. The germline CDR1 and CDR2 sequences are MNHNS and SASEGT. V lost 5 bases to trimming and J lost 2 bases, with 15 bases between them. The CDR3 runs to 15 residues. Here the CDR3 reads CASSTPWQQNYGYTF. Written as DNA, the CDR3 is TGTGCCAGCAGTACACCCTGGCAGCAGAACTATGGCTACACCTTC.

The chain carries TRBV25-1 and TRBJ2-3; D possibly corresponds to TRBD1 (6 bases). The V gene's germline CDR1 is MGHDK and CDR2 SYGVNS. The CDR3 runs to 15 residues. V was pared by 5 bases and J by 6 bases, with 18 bases between. CDR3 loop: CASSPPRGNVDTQYF. CDR3 in DNA: TGTGCCAGCAGTCCCCCAAGGGGGAATGTGGATACGCAGTATTTT.

The J gene is TRBJ2-1, the V gene TRBV9; D may be TRBD1 or TRBD2 (5 bases each). In germline, CDR1 is SGDLS, CDR2 YYNGEE. CDR3 size: 15 residues. The ends were cut back, 2 bases at V and 0 bases at J, with 9 bases in the middle. The CDR3 reads CASSVGDPSYNEQFF. In DNA form, the CDR3 reads TGTGCCAGCAGCGTTGGGGACCCCTCCTACAATGAGCAGTTCTTC.

Turning to this clonotype: Germline is not matched at one junction end, which may reflect a read error. The V call is TRBV2, the J call TRBJ2-1; 8 nucleotides align to TRBD1. The CDR3 length is 15 residues. Germline lookup yields CDR1 SNHLY and CDR2 FYNNEI. Here the CDR3 reads CASREDRGGYNEQFF. The DNA of the CDR3 is TGTGCCAGCAGGGAAGACAGGGGAGGCTACAATGAGCAGTTCTTC. Complete variable domain (other parts from reference TRBV2 and TRBJ2-1): EPEVTQTPSHQVTQMGQEVILRCVPISNHLYFYWYRQILGQKVEFLVSFYNNEISEKSEIFDDQFSVERPDGSNFTLKIRSTKLEDSAMYFCASREDRGGYNEQFFGPGTRLTVL.

This clonotype was counted at least ten times. The V call is TRBV6-6, the J call TRBJ2-3; D is unclear. Between the trimmed V and J ends, which lost 6 bases and 4 bases, there was a span of 17 bases. The CDR3 has 15 residues. Germline loops: CDR1 MNHNY, CDR2 SVGAGI (reference sequence). CDR3 sequence reads: CASRLTPEVPDTQYF. For the CDR3, the DNA is TGTGCCAGCAGACTGACTCCAGAGGTCCCAGATACGCAGTATTTT.

This clonotype turned up a few times. V usage is TRBV4-1 and J usage is TRBJ2-1, with TRBD1 as a possible D gene (5 bases). The CDR3 spans 14 residues. Trimming pared 5 bases from V and 9 bases from J, leaving 17 bases between. Germline V gene sequence: CDR1 MGHRA, CDR2 YSYEKL. CDR3 DNA sequence: TGCGCCAGCAGCTCACCAGGTCAGGGCCGTGAGCAGTTCTTC. It yields the protein CASSSPGQGREQFF.

This clonotype was recorded at least ten times. The rearrangement joins TRBV5-1 to TRBJ1-2; maybe TRBD1 (5 bases). V was clipped by 4 bases and J by 0 bases, with 10 bases between them. Germline V gives CDR1 SGHRS, CDR2 YFSETQ. The CDR3 runs 14 residues. The CDR3 is CASSRDGANYGYTF. The CDR3, as DNA: TGCGCCAGCAGCCGGGACGGAGCTAACTATGGCTACACCTTC.

This clonotype was seen a few times. The J gene is TRBJ2-7, the V gene TRBV7-2; tentatively, D is TRBD1 (6 bases). V lost 3 bases to trimming and J lost 7 bases, with 16 bases between them. Germline lookup yields CDR1 SGHTA and CDR2 FQGNSA. The CDR3 runs 14 residues. The CDR3 DNA reads as TGTGCCAGCAGCTTTGAAGGGGGACCAGGGGAGCAGTACTTC. Translating gives CASSFEGGPGEQYF.